The next 3 T cell receptor beta chains were all read from a single sample in a study of shared clonotypes between healthy human individuals. TCRdb's copy holds only in-frame clones and misses some; the assay was immunoSEQ multiplex PCR. The sample has hundreds of thousands of clones, over 65% seen once. Sequenced: memory CD4+ T cells sorted from blood. Stated subset: CD45RA-negative fraction. The receptor source for this set is a woman aged 25 to 39 in good health.

The rearrangement joins TRBV7-9 to TRBJ1-4; 11 bases are a match to TRBD1. CDR3 length equals 17 residues. The V gene's germline CDR1 is SEHNR and CDR2 FQNEAQ (reference sequence). V shed 5 bases and J 1 base; nucleotides not matched to a gene: 6. The chain's CDR3 is CASSPRTGGLTNEKLFF. The CDR3 nucleotides read TGTGCCAGCAGCCCTAGGACAGGGGGCTTAACTAATGAAAAACTGTTTTTT.

This chain links TRBV5-1 with TRBJ1-2, with D possibly matching TRBD1 (6 bases). CDR3 length: 13 residues. V lost 4 bases and J lost 5, with 12 bases in between. Looked up from germline, CDR1 is SGHRS and CDR2 is YFSETQ. CDR3 sequence: CASSPGDRYGYTF. The CDR3 DNA sequence: TGCGCCAGCAGCCCAGGGGATCGATATGGCTACACCTTC.

On this clone itself: Other DNA sequences from this sample encode an identical CDR3 as well. This chain connects TRBV30 to TRBJ1-5; 8 nucleotides line up with TRBD1. The trim removed 3 bases at V and 6 bases at J, leaving 7 bases unmatched. The germline V gene encodes CDR1 GTSNPN and CDR2 SVGIG (reference sequence). This CDR3 is 14 amino acids long. In nucleotides, the CDR3 is TGTGCCTGGAGCGGTCAGGGGGCGGGTCAGCCCCAGCATTTT. It is translated as CAWSGQGAGQPQHF.